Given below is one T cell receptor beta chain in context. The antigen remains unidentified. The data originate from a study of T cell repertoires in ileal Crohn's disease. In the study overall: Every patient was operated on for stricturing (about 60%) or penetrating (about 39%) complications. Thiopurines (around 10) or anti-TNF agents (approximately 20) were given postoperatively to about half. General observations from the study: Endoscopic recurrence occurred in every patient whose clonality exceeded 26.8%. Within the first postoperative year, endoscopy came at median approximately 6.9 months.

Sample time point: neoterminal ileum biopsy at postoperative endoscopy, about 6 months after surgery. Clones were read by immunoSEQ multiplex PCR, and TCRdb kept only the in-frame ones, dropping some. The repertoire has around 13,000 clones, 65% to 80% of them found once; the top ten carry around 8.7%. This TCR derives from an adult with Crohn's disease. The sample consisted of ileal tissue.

The CDR3 is CASSFLSGGEAYEQYF. For the CDR3, the DNA is TGTGCCAGCAGTTTTCTAAGCGGGGGGGAAGCCTACGAGCAGTACTTC. The genes are TRBV27 and TRBJ2-7; 10 nucleotides align to TRBD2. Germline values: CDR1 MNHEY, CDR2 SMNVEV (reference sequence). There are 16 residues in the CDR3. V lost 3 bases, J lost 2 bases, and 7 bases stayed unmatched.